This T cell receptor beta chain was obtained from a study of blood T cells in healthy people across ages. A second PCR, run for about 7 to 11 cycles, used a sample-barcoded 5' primer plus a J-beta primer mix. TCRdb redid the calling of the 5' RACE reads with MiXCR, one entry per CDR3 protein. Of about 720,000 distinct CDR3 sequences listed, roughly 25% are singletons. The CDR3 consists of 16 residues. Germline assignment: CDR1 SGDLS and CDR2 YYNGEE. V lost 3 bases, J lost 7 bases, and 7 bases stayed unmatched. The same data also contributed to another study, on T cells of mothers and their children.

The genes are TRBV9 and TRBJ2-2; TRBD2 matches 12 bases. The origin of this receptor is a boy under 18 in good health. Sequencing was carried out using blood. CDR3 DNA sequence: TGTGCCAGCAGCGAGTGGACTAGCGGGGAAGTCGGGGAGCTGTTTTTT. Its protein product is CASSEWTSGEVGELFF.